The 27 T cell receptor beta chains reported below all come from one sample, sequenced in a study of T cells after yellow fever vaccination. TCRdb reanalysed the 5' RACE reads using MiXCR and keeps one entry per CDR3 protein. Among fewer than 650,000 distinct CDR3 sequences listed, roughly a fifth were seen once. The starting material was PBMCs, obtained approximately 20 days after the first yellow fever vaccination. The receptors come from a man aged 18 to 30 who received the YFV17D yellow fever vaccine.

This clonotype has just a few counts. The rearrangement uses TRBV10-3 and TRBJ1-1; 7 nucleotides agree with TRBD1. The CDR3 is 17 residues long. Trimming took 2 bases from V and 1 from J; bases not matched to a gene: 10. The germline CDR1 and CDR2 sequences are ENHRY and SYGVKD. The CDR3 spells CAISERAGGAQNTEAFF. CDR3 nucleotides: TGTGCCATCAGTGAGCGGGCAGGGGGGGCTCAGAACACTGAAGCTTTCTTT.

The CDR3 loop is CASSFLAGNYNEQFF. As DNA, the CDR3 is TGTGCCAGCAGCTTCCTAGCGGGGAACTACAATGAGCAGTTCTTC. The chain is built from TRBV11-2 and TRBJ2-1; 9 bases fit TRBD2. Germline trimming cut 3 bases from V and 3 bases from J; bases unmatched to any gene: 3. This CDR3 is 15 amino acids long. Germline loops: CDR1 SGHAT, CDR2 FQNNGV.

The rearrangement links TRBV19 to TRBJ1-3; D is ambiguous. CDR1 is LNHDA, CDR2 SQIVND, per germline (reference sequence). This CDR3 has 15 amino acids. The V end was cut by 5 bases, the J end by 3 bases, with 14 bases between. The chain's CDR3 is CASSFAGSVGNTIYF. The CDR3 coding sequence is TGTGCCAGTAGTTTCGCGGGATCCGTTGGAAACACCATATATTTT.

This clonotype was recorded a few times. The gene calls are TRBV27 and TRBJ1-2; tentative D call: TRBD1 (5 bases). Trimming shortened V by 5 bases and J by 5 bases, and 18 bases separated the two germline ends. Germline V gives CDR1 MNHEY, CDR2 SMNVEV (reference sequence). The CDR3 runs to 15 residues. As DNA, the CDR3 is TGTGCCAGCAGTCCCCCCCCGGCTCAGGGATATGGCTACACCTTC. Its translation: CASSPPPAQGYGYTF.

There are a few counts of this clonotype. This chain uses TRBV7-7 with TRBJ2-5; 7 positions match TRBD1. This CDR3 spans 15 amino acids. In germline, CDR1 is SSHAT, CDR2 FNYEAQ (reference sequence). With V trimmed by 5 bases and J by 1 base, 7 bases remained unmatched. Here the CDR3 DNA reads TGTGCCAGCAGCCTACAGACAGGGATCCAAGAGACCCAGTACTTC. Protein sequence: CASSLQTGIQETQYF.

The rearrangement links TRBV7-6 to TRBJ2-2; D gene unclear. CDR3 length equals 16 residues. The germline V and J ends were trimmed by 5 bases and 3 bases, with 16 bases remaining between them. The germline gives CDR1 SGHVS, CDR2 FNYEAQ. The CDR3 DNA is TGTGCCAGCAGCGCCTCGGACCCGGCCTACACCGGGGAGCTGTTTTTT. Protein sequence: CASSASDPAYTGELFF.

The chain couples TRBV5-4 to TRBJ2-5; TRBD2 might be the D (6 bases). Trimming left V 5 bases short and J 5 bases short, with 10 bases between. CDR3 length equals 12 residues. The V gene's germline CDR1 is SGHNT and CDR2 YYREEE (reference sequence). As DNA, the CDR3 is TGTGCCAGCAGTTCACGGGAGGAGACCCAGTACTTC. This encodes CASSSREETQYF.

V is TRBV12-3 or TRBV12-4 and J is TRBJ2-5; weak D call: TRBD2 (7 bases). The length of the CDR3 is 15 residues. V dropped 6 bases and J dropped 0 bases, with 14 bases sitting between them. The CDR3, as DNA: TGTGCCAGCAGCGGGGGGCCCCCATACCAAGAGACCCAGTACTTC. Translation gives CASSGGPPYQETQYF.

This rearrangement joins TRBV11-2 to TRBJ2-3; TRBD2 aligns across 12 bases. V was pared by 3 bases and J by 0 bases, with 10 bases of the junction left unmatched. Germline V gene sequence: CDR1 SGHAT, CDR2 FQNNGV. The CDR3 runs 19 residues. CDR3 region: CASSFRDRTSGASTDTQYF. For the CDR3, the DNA is TGTGCCAGCAGCTTTAGGGACCGGACTAGCGGGGCTAGCACAGATACGCAGTATTTT.

This clonotype was seen a single time. V is TRBV20-1 and J is TRBJ2-7; the D gene is possibly TRBD2 (6 bases). The germline V gene encodes CDR1 DFQATT and CDR2 SNEGSKA (reference sequence). There are 13 residues in the CDR3. Trimming left V 3 bases short and J 3 bases short, with 12 bases between. CDR3 sequence: CSARSPGGYEQYF. The CDR3 DNA is TGCAGTGCTAGGTCACCCGGGGGCTACGAGCAGTACTTC.

J is TRBJ2-1 and V is TRBV15, with TRBD1 as a possible D gene (6 bases). V shed 1 base and J shed 10 bases, with 8 bases lying between them. The germline V gene has CDR1 LNHNV and CDR2 YYDKDF (reference sequence). The CDR3 length is 12 residues. CDR3 in DNA: TGTGCCACCAGCAGAGGAGGGACAGAGCAGTTCTTC. This translates into CATSRGGTEQFF.

The chain carries TRBV25-1 and TRBJ2-3; TRBD2 agrees at 7 bases. Germline CDR1 MGHDK, CDR2 SYGVNS. V shed 5 bases, J shed 4 bases, and the junction held 24 bases outside the gene matches. The length of the CDR3 is 20 residues. CDR3 region: CASSPRLRTRAGDEADTQYF. The CDR3, as DNA: TGTGCCAGCAGTCCCCGGTTACGGACCCGGGCGGGGGACGAGGCAGATACGCAGTATTTT. Variable domain in full (rest from reference TRBV25-1 and TRBJ2-3): EADIYQTPRYLVIGTGKKITLECSQTMGHDKMYWYQQDPGMELHLIHYSYGVNSTEKGDLSSESTVSRIRTEHFPLTLESARPSHTSQYLCASSPRLRTRAGDEADTQYFGPGTRLTVL.

This chain uses TRBV12-3 or TRBV12-4 with TRBJ2-3; D remains unclear. V lost 5 bases and J lost 11, with 17 bases in between. The CDR3 runs 13 residues. CDR3 sequence (DNA): TGTGCCAGCAGTAACGCCGATCGCGCCCAGCAGTATTTT. Its protein is CASSNADRAQQYF.

This clonotype was detected a few times. This chain uses TRBV5-1 with TRBJ2-1, with 10 bases matching TRBD2. CDR3 length: 17 amino acids. Germline CDR1 is SGHRS and CDR2 is YFSETQ. The J segment lost 0 bases and the V segment lost 4 bases, leaving 7 bases of the junction unmatched. CDR3 sequence (DNA): TGCGCCAGCAGCCCGGGACTAGCGTCATCCTCCTACAATGAGCAGTTCTTC. Protein product: CASSPGLASSSYNEQFF.

The rearrangement joins TRBV5-1 to TRBJ2-5; D may match TRBD1 or TRBD2 (5 bases each). Germline lookup yields CDR1 SGHRS and CDR2 YFSETQ. The CDR3 covers 14 residues. V lost 0 bases and J 5 bases, leaving 11 bases between the germline ends. The CDR3 protein is CASSLGGVLETQYF. The CDR3 DNA is TGCGCCAGCAGCTTGGGAGGGGTCTTGGAGACCCAGTACTTC.

This clonotype was counted between two and nine times. The rearrangement joins TRBV3-1 to TRBJ2-2; either TRBD1 or TRBD2 may supply D (5 bases each). Germline-derived CDR1 and CDR2 are LGHDT and YNNKEL (reference sequence). V was pared by 6 bases and J by 4 bases, with 12 bases between. This CDR3 has 14 amino acids. CDR3 protein: CASRGAGSTGELFF. The CDR3 nucleotides are TGTGCCAGCAGAGGGGCAGGGAGCACCGGGGAGCTGTTTTTT. Full variable domain (missing parts from reference TRBV3-1 and TRBJ2-2): DTAVSQTPKYLVTQMGNDKSIKCEQNLGHDTMYWYKQDSKKFLKIMFSYNNKELIINETVPNRFSPKSPDKAHLNLHINSLELGDSAVYFCASRGAGSTGELFFGEGSRLTVL.

This clonotype was seen a few times. The chain joins TRBV20-1 to TRBJ1-6; 8 bases line up with TRBD1. This CDR3 contains 13 residues. Germline CDR1 and CDR2: DFQATT and SNEGSKA (reference sequence). CDR3 in amino acids: CSPRGQESSPLHF. The DNA for the CDR3 is TGCAGCCCCAGGGGGCAGGAGAGTTCACCCCTCCACTTT.

The chain has TRBV7-9 and TRBJ2-7; D gene unclear. Trimming stripped 5 bases from V and 0 bases from J, with 8 bases between. Germline loops: CDR1 SEHNR, CDR2 FQNEAQ (reference sequence). This CDR3 has 13 residues. In DNA form, the CDR3 reads TGTGCCAGCAGCGTGGCAGGCTCCTACGAGCAGTACGTC. It is translated as CASSVAGSYEQYV.

The chain recombines TRBV4-2 with TRBJ1-1; 9 bases are a match to TRBD1. The CDR3 runs to 16 residues. Germline values: CDR1 LGHNA, CDR2 YNFKEQ. The ends lost 0 bases at V and 4 bases at J; junction bases unmatched: 6. In DNA form, the CDR3 reads TGTGCCAGCAGCCAAGAGGGGGGGACAGGGAGCACTGAAGCTTTCTTT. Residues: CASSQEGGTGSTEAFF.

The V and J genes are TRBV12-3 or TRBV12-4 and TRBJ2-5, with unresolved D. This CDR3 comprises 13 residues. Trimming took off 4 bases at V and 1 base at J, with 7 bases between the two ends. In DNA form, the CDR3 reads TGTGCCAGCAGTTGGAAAGTCCAAGAGACCCAGTACTTC. This gives the protein CASSWKVQETQYF.

V gene TRBV5-1 combines with J gene TRBJ2-1; 10 bases fit TRBD2. CDR3 size: 14 residues. Trimming cost V 5 bases and J 4 bases; bases outside gene matches: 3. Looked up from germline, CDR1 is SGHRS and CDR2 is YFSETQ. CDR3 loop: CASRVLAGYNEQFF. The CDR3 coding sequence is TGCGCCAGCAGGGTACTAGCGGGGTACAATGAGCAGTTCTTC.

V and J are TRBV10-3 and TRBJ2-3; the match to TRBD2 covers 8 bases. The CDR3 runs to 16 residues. CDR1 is ENHRY and CDR2 is SYGVKD in the germline V gene. Trimming at V came to 0 bases and at J to 0 bases, leaving 2 bases not matched to a gene. The CDR3 nucleotides read TGTGCCATCAGTGAGTCCTCTAGCGGGAGCACAGATACGCAGTATTTT. Amino acid sequence: CAISESSSGSTDTQYF.

This clonotype was seen many times. CDR3 sequence: CASSPASGGAGIEQFF. The DNA of the CDR3 is TGTGCCAGCTCACCAGCTAGCGGGGGGGCCGGTATTGAGCAGTTCTTC. The chain combines TRBV18 with TRBJ2-1, with TRBD2 matching over 12 bases. Trimming took 2 bases from V and 9 from J; bases not matched to a gene: 8. The CDR3 loop spans 16 amino acids. Germline CDR1 reads KGHSH; CDR2 reads LQKENI.

There are many counts of this clonotype. This chain uses TRBV12-5 with TRBJ2-5; 10 bases are a match to TRBD1. CDR1 LGHNT and CDR2 FRNRAP come from the germline V gene. Germline trimming cut 6 bases from V and 3 bases from J; bases unmatched to any gene: 10. This CDR3 has 16 amino acids. CDR3 in amino acids: CASGVGTGAPEETQYF. The CDR3 bases are TGTGCTAGTGGCGTGGGGACAGGGGCTCCGGAAGAGACCCAGTACTTC.

This clonotype was picked up a small number of times. This chain joins TRBV5-5 and TRBJ2-1, with TRBD1 as a possible D gene (6 bases). V lost 4 bases and J lost 5, with 19 bases in between. This CDR3 contains 16 residues. Germline CDR1 reads SGHKS; CDR2 reads YYEKEE (reference sequence). The CDR3 DNA follows: TGTGCCAGCAGCGGGTGGGGGCCCCGAATAAACAATGAGCAGTTCTTC. Translating gives CASSGWGPRINNEQFF.

This clonotype has just a few counts. The chain joins TRBV6-2 or TRBV6-3 to TRBJ1-5; D may be TRBD1 (6 bases). In germline, CDR1 is MNHEY, CDR2 SVGEGT. This CDR3 has 16 residues. Trimming removed 6 bases from V and 0 bases from J, with 15 bases in between. CDR3 in DNA: TGTGCCAGCAGGCCCGGGACACGCTATAGCAATCAGCCCCAGCATTTT. Protein: CASRPGTRYSNQPQHF.

At least ten counts were recorded for this clonotype. The genes are TRBV12-3 or TRBV12-4 and TRBJ1-5; a possible D gene is TRBD1 (5 bases). V gave up 8 bases and J gave up 2 bases, with 13 bases separating them. This CDR3 has 14 amino acids. CDR3 DNA sequence: TGTGCCAGCTCCCAGGGCCTGGGCAATCAGCCCCAGCATTTT. Protein sequence: CASSQGLGNQPQHF.